The next 15 T cell receptor beta chains were all read from a single sample in a study of identical twins. Each CDR3 protein gets one entry after TCRdb re-called the 5' RACE reads with MiXCR. The data contain a few hundred thousand distinct CDR3 sequences, approximately 8.3% of them singletons. These data were also reused for a study on yellow fever vaccine responses in identical twins.

Sequenced: CD8+ T cells sorted from blood. These receptors were obtained from a woman younger than 30 in good health.

This clonotype was counted many times. The rearrangement links TRBV28 to TRBJ2-1; D is possibly TRBD1 (6 bases). The germline V gene encodes CDR1 MDHEN and CDR2 SYDVKM. The CDR3 has 15 residues. Deletions cut 3 bases from V and 8 bases from J, with 17 bases between. The CDR3 sequence: CASSFPPGQLDEQFF. CDR3 bases: TGTGCCAGCAGTTTCCCCCCCGGACAGCTCGATGAGCAGTTCTTC.

This clonotype was seen only a few times. The V call is TRBV4-1, the J call TRBJ2-3; TRBD2 agrees at 12 bases. Germline CDR1 is MGHRA and CDR2 is YSYEKL. Trimming at V came to 4 bases and at J to 2 bases, leaving 4 bases not matched to a gene. There are 16 residues in the CDR3. The DNA for the CDR3 is TGCGCCAGCAGCCTTCGGACTAGCGGGATCACAGATACGCAGTATTTT. Translation gives CASSLRTSGITDTQYF.

The rearrangement links TRBV20-1 to TRBJ2-3; TRBD2 matches at 10 bases. Germline loops: CDR1 DFQATT, CDR2 SNEGSKA (reference sequence). V was clipped by 6 bases and J by 2 bases; unmatched bases: 5. This CDR3 has 14 amino acids. The CDR3 nucleotides are TGCAGTGCCCGAGCGGGGGGGCCCACAGATACGCAGTATTTT. Protein sequence: CSARAGGPTDTQYF.

This clonotype has at least ten counts. This chain uses TRBV5-1 with TRBJ2-7; 10 bases match TRBD1. CDR3 length: 14 residues. Germline trimming cut 4 bases from V and 2 bases from J; bases unmatched to any gene: 3. CDR1 is SGHRS, CDR2 YFSETQ, per germline. The CDR3 DNA follows: TGCGCCAGCAGCGCGGGGACAGGGGCCTACGAGCAGTACTTC. As protein: CASSAGTGAYEQYF.

The rearrangement uses TRBV20-1 and TRBJ2-5, with D tentatively TRBD1 or TRBD2 (6 bases each). The CDR3 spans 13 residues. The ends were cut back, 2 bases at V and 5 bases at J, with 12 bases in the middle. Per the germline V gene, CDR1 is DFQATT and CDR2 is SNEGSKA (reference sequence). CDR3 sequence reads: CSARPIGGETQYF. For the CDR3, the DNA is TGCAGTGCTAGACCAATAGGGGGGGAGACCCAGTACTTC.

The table lists this clonotype with a few counts. J is TRBJ2-1 and V is TRBV7-8; 9 bases line up with TRBD2. V dropped 1 base and J dropped 4; count of bases not matched to a gene: 5. Germline V gene sequence: CDR1 SGHVS, CDR2 FQNEAQ. The CDR3 length is 16 residues. CDR3 nucleotide sequence: TGTGCCAGCAGCTTAGAGTTGACTAGCGGATACAATGAGCAGTTCTTC. This encodes CASSLELTSGYNEQFF.

V and J are TRBV20-1 and TRBJ2-7; D is undetermined. Germline assignment: CDR1 DFQATT and CDR2 SNEGSKA (reference sequence). With 2 bases removed from V and 0 bases from J, the gap between germline ends came to 8 bases. The CDR3 covers 13 residues. The CDR3 coding sequence is TGCAGTGCTAGAAGCAGGTTCTCCTACGAGCAGTACTTC. This codes for CSARSRFSYEQYF.

This clonotype was counted many times. The chain couples TRBV14 to TRBJ2-1, with 11 bases aligning to TRBD2. J gave up 10 bases and V 0 bases, and 8 bases lay outside the gene matches. The germline V gene has CDR1 SGHDN and CDR2 FVKESK. The CDR3 has 16 amino acids. This chain's CDR3 is CASSQDLLAGVSEQFF. The CDR3 nucleotides read TGTGCCAGCAGCCAAGATTTACTAGCGGGAGTTAGCGAGCAGTTCTTC. Full variable domain (missing parts from reference TRBV14 and TRBJ2-1): EAGVTQFPSHSVIEKGQTVTLRCDPISGHDNLYWYRRVMGKEIKFLLHFVKESKQDESGMPNNRFLAERTGGTYSTLKVQPAELEDSGVYFCASSQDLLAGVSEQFFGPGTRLTVL.

This chain uses TRBV4-3 with TRBJ2-7; D is undetermined. V shed 0 bases and J shed 2 bases, with 14 bases lying between them. The CDR3 is 16 residues long. Germline V gives CDR1 LGHNA, CDR2 YSLEER. The CDR3 nucleotides read TGCGCCAGCAGCCAAGATCCGGAGCCCAGTGCCTACGAGCAGTACTTC. Protein sequence: CASSQDPEPSAYEQYF.

This clonotype was counted only a few times. V usage is TRBV2 and J usage is TRBJ1-2; 8 nucleotides agree with TRBD1. V was clipped by 10 bases and J by 2 bases; unmatched bases: 9. CDR1 and CDR2 (germline): SNHLY, FYNNEI. This CDR3 spans 14 amino acids. The CDR3 here is CANQWTGQNYGYTF. CDR3 DNA sequence: TGTGCCAACCAATGGACAGGGCAAAACTATGGCTACACCTTC.

This chain joins TRBV21-1 and TRBJ2-2; the table gives TRBD2 as D, unverified against the DNA. TRBV21-1 is given as a pseudogene. CDR3 length: 17 amino acids. CDR3 sequence reads: CASSKYTSGGYTGELFF. The CDR3 coding sequence is TGTGCCAGCAGCAAATATACTAGCGGGGGATATACCGGGGAGCTGTTTTTT.

The V and J genes are TRBV20-1 and TRBJ2-5, with D possibly matching TRBD1 (5 bases). Germline V CDR1 and CDR2: DFQATT, SNEGSKA (reference sequence). This CDR3 comprises 15 residues. Trimming pared 3 bases from V and 2 bases from J, leaving 16 bases between. The CDR3 loop reads CSASALPDSQETQYF. Written as DNA, the CDR3 is TGCAGTGCTAGTGCCCTTCCTGACAGTCAAGAGACCCAGTACTTC.

In this sample, this clonotype turned up many times. This chain links TRBV6-1 with TRBJ2-1; maybe TRBD1 (5 bases). The CDR3 runs 15 residues. With 1 base removed from V and 1 base from J, the gap between germline ends came to 8 bases. CDR1 and CDR2 from the germline V gene are MNHNS and SASEGT. The CDR3 region has the DNA TGTGCCAGCAGTGAAGAGGCAGGGTCCTACAATGAGCAGTTCTTC. It codes for CASSEEAGSYNEQFF.

The chain employs TRBV6-2 or TRBV6-3 and TRBJ2-5; weak D call: TRBD2 (5 bases). Trimming left V 2 bases short and J 5 bases short, with 18 bases between. Per the germline V gene, CDR1 is MNHEY and CDR2 is SVGEGT. There are 16 residues in the CDR3. Written as DNA, the CDR3 is TGTGCCAGCAGTTACCCCTCCGGACTGAAAACGGAGACCCAGTACTTC. Its translation is CASSYPSGLKTETQYF.

In its sample, this clonotype was seen a few times. The V and J genes are TRBV5-6 and TRBJ2-5; 7 bases match TRBD2. V was pared by 4 bases and J by 5 bases, with 14 bases of the junction left unmatched. Germline V CDR1 and CDR2: SGHDT, YYEEEE. This CDR3 contains 16 residues. CDR3 DNA: TGTGCCAGCAGCCATAGCGGGCGCCCCTCACGGGAGACCCAGTACTTC. Translating it yields CASSHSGRPSRETQYF.